These 2 T cell receptor beta chains were sequenced from one sample in a study of OX40 agonist ivuxolimab in advanced cancers. This table comes from immunoSEQ multiplex PCR, and its TCRdb copy is limited to in-frame clones, with some not included. The table lists 11,000 to 15,000 clones, over 70% of them singletons. The input for sequencing was CD4+ or CD8+ T cells sorted from blood, taken in a trial of the OX40 agonist ivuxolimab. The source is an adult with an advanced solid tumor such as melanoma, head and neck, liver or kidney cancer.

The rearrangement uses TRBV30 and TRBJ1-2, with 7 bases fitting TRBD1. The CDR3 sequence is 13 residues long. Germline-derived CDR1 and CDR2 are GTSNPN and SVGIG (reference sequence). The ends lost 1 base at V and 5 bases at J; junction bases unmatched: 4. The DNA for the CDR3 is TGTGCCTGGAGTGCAACAGGGGTATATGGCTACACCTTC. Its translation is CAWSATGVYGYTF. Combining the CDR3 with reference TRBV30 and TRBJ1-2 gives the whole variable domain SQTIHQWPATLVQPVGSPLSLECTVEGTSNPNLYWYRQAAGRGLQLLFYSVGIGQISSEVPQNLSASRPQDRQFILSSKKLLLSDSGFYLCAWSATGVYGYTFGSGTRLTVV.

This rearrangement joins TRBV7-9 to TRBJ1-2; TRBD1 is a possible D gene (5 bases). V lost 0 bases and J lost 5, with 13 bases in between. The CDR3 totals 15 residues. Germline assignment: CDR1 SEHNR and CDR2 FQNEAQ (reference sequence). CDR3 nucleotides: TGTGCCAGCAGCTTAGCGCAGACAGTTTTATATGGCTACACCTTC. Translated, it gives CASSLAQTVLYGYTF.